A selection of T cell receptor beta chains follows, all from one sample in a study of CD4+ T cells in melanoma. The method was immunoSEQ multiplex PCR; TCRdb's version includes in-frame clones alone and lacks a portion of them. Of 15,000 to 20,000 clones listed, approximately 84% were seen once; the top ten hold roughly 5.4%. Sequenced sample: cells from a culture (not recorded whether cultured in vitro). These receptors came from a human donor with melanoma. CDR3s leave out the opening cysteine and the closing phenylalanine or tryptophan. Fields, in order: CDR3 protein, V gene, J gene.

CDR3aa: ASSLRPGTNTEAF; v_gene: TRBV27; j_gene: TRBJ1-1
CDR3aa: ASSVNQDGGYT; v_gene: TRBV2; j_gene: TRBJ1-2
CDR3aa: SVEDGVFGSGNTIY; v_gene: TRBV29-1; j_gene: TRBJ1-3
CDR3aa: ASSQDYRDVDTQY; v_gene: TRBV4-1; j_gene: TRBJ2-3
CDR3aa: AWSFSGGAPDTQY; v_gene: TRBV30; j_gene: TRBJ2-3
CDR3aa: ASSATGGHYGYT; v_gene: TRBV11-2; j_gene: TRBJ1-2
CDR3aa: ASSQFSTGTPADTQY; v_gene: TRBV4-1; j_gene: TRBJ2-3
CDR3aa: ASSARDTVFGAF; v_gene: TRBV2; j_gene: TRBJ1-1
CDR3aa: ASSVGNMNTEAF; v_gene: TRBV9; j_gene: TRBJ1-1
CDR3aa: ASSPTVSNTDTQY; v_gene: TRBV18; j_gene: TRBJ2-3
CDR3aa: ASSLRTSGGPDNEQF; v_gene: TRBV5-1; j_gene: TRBJ2-1
CDR3aa: ASSEARRIMNTEAF; v_gene: TRBV2; j_gene: TRBJ1-1
CDR3aa: ASSNLHTAYEQY; v_gene: TRBV7-9; j_gene: TRBJ2-7
CDR3aa: SVGGGSTEAF; v_gene: TRBV29-1; j_gene: TRBJ1-1
CDR3aa: ASSSLQGSNTEAF; v_gene: TRBV11-2; j_gene: TRBJ1-1
CDR3aa: ASSRFSGRGSDEQY; v_gene: TRBV19; j_gene: TRBJ2-7
CDR3aa: ASSAAGGPHEQF; v_gene: TRBV10-1; j_gene: TRBJ2-1
CDR3aa: ASDPRVNTEAF; v_gene: TRBV7-9; j_gene: TRBJ1-1
CDR3aa: AISEDRGIGYT; v_gene: TRBV10-3; j_gene: TRBJ1-2
CDR3aa: AWSALQGTETQY; v_gene: TRBV30; j_gene: TRBJ2-5
CDR3aa: ASSYRQGGNIQY; v_gene: TRBV7-2; j_gene: TRBJ2-4
CDR3aa: ASSLQGANTEAF; v_gene: TRBV11-2; j_gene: TRBJ1-1
CDR3aa: ASSEGSANYGYT; v_gene: TRBV19; j_gene: TRBJ1-2
CDR3aa: ATSIGTDSRYEQY; v_gene: TRBV15; j_gene: TRBJ2-7
CDR3aa: ASSPVSYNSPLH; v_gene: TRBV9; j_gene: TRBJ1-6
CDR3aa: ASRRDYTTDTQY; v_gene: TRBV6-1; j_gene: TRBJ2-3
CDR3aa: ASSLDTFSGNTIY; v_gene: TRBV5-5; j_gene: TRBJ1-3
CDR3aa: ASRTGRGTGTANTEAF; v_gene: TRBV5-1; j_gene: TRBJ1-1
CDR3aa: ASSKTSVSYNEQF; v_gene: TRBV9; j_gene: TRBJ2-1
CDR3aa: ASSLGQDYGYT; v_gene: TRBV5-4; j_gene: TRBJ1-2
CDR3aa: ASSPNSLWRGGTEAF; v_gene: TRBV2; j_gene: TRBJ1-1
CDR3aa: ASSQDEGHRNVLT; v_gene: TRBV4-1; j_gene: TRBJ2-6
CDR3aa: ASSSLETQY; v_gene: TRBV11-2; j_gene: TRBJ2-5
CDR3aa: ASSQASGGAYEQY; v_gene: TRBV4-1; j_gene: TRBJ2-7
CDR3aa: ASSLVRSPWNEQY; v_gene: TRBV11-2; j_gene: TRBJ2-7
CDR3aa: ASSEWRGRLNYGYT; v_gene: TRBV2; j_gene: TRBJ1-2
CDR3aa: AWSGRTGLNSPLH; v_gene: TRBV30; j_gene: TRBJ1-6
CDR3aa: ASSMGLAETQY; v_gene: TRBV7-9; j_gene: TRBJ2-5
CDR3aa: ASSLDRTSYEQY; v_gene: TRBV2; j_gene: TRBJ2-7
CDR3aa: ASSDHSWGPENTEAF; v_gene: TRBV10-2; j_gene: TRBJ1-1
CDR3aa: ASSSDRLKNIQY; v_gene: TRBV6-1; j_gene: TRBJ2-4
CDR3aa: AWSPGQGDTDTQY; v_gene: TRBV30; j_gene: TRBJ2-3
CDR3aa: ASSFQGANYGYT; v_gene: TRBV5-4; j_gene: TRBJ1-2
CDR3aa: ASGSGLGNPYEQY; v_gene: TRBV5-1; j_gene: TRBJ2-7
CDR3aa: ASSLRGGTEAF; v_gene: TRBV27; j_gene: TRBJ1-1
CDR3aa: ASSPTSGARETQY; v_gene: TRBV9; j_gene: TRBJ2-5